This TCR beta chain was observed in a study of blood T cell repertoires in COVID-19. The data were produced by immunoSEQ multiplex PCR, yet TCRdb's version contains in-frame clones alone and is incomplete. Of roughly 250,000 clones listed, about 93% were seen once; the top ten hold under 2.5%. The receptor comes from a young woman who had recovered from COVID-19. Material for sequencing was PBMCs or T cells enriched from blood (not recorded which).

CDR3 DNA: TGTGCAAGTCGCCCCCTTGGCAGGGGACAAGAGACCCAGTACTTC. It yields the protein CASRPLGRGQETQYF. J is TRBJ2-5 and V is TRBV12-2; TRBD1 is the table's D call, not checked against the DNA. TRBV12-2 is classified as a pseudogene. CDR3 length: 15 residues.